One sample yielded the 21 T cell receptor beta chains listed below, sequenced in a study of T-cell reconstitution after alpha-beta-depleted transplantation in children. A library of TCRbeta sequences, prepared with unique molecular identifiers, was generated. Each CDR3 protein gets one entry after TCRdb re-called the PCR reads with MiXCR. The sample has under 750,000 distinct CDR3 sequences, roughly 24% seen once. The sequenced sample was PBMCs, mostly from graft donor cells, obtained 360 days after TCRalphabeta/CD19-depleted stem cell transplant. All receptors derive from a boy less than two years old who had a stem cell transplant for acute myeloid leukemia, so the T cells may come from the graft donor.

There are many counts of this clonotype. The chain recombines TRBV29-1 with TRBJ2-1; 9 nucleotides align to TRBD2. Germline V CDR1 and CDR2: SQVTM, ANQGSEA. The CDR3 is made up of 15 amino acids. J was trimmed by 6 bases and V by 3 bases; bases with no gene match: 9. The CDR3 reads CSVDHAGGLVNEQFF. DNA of the CDR3: TGCAGCGTTGATCACGCGGGGGGGCTTGTCAATGAGCAGTTCTTC.

The count of this clonotype is one. The CDR3 coding sequence is TGCAGTGCTAGAGCGGCTAGCGGGGCCAGGGAAACTTTCGCAGATACGCAGTATTTT. Translated: CSARAASGARETFADTQYF. The V gene is TRBV20-1, the J gene TRBJ2-3; TRBD2 matches 9 bases. After removal of 1 base from V and 4 bases from J, the junction contained 18 bases not matched to a gene. Germline CDR1 reads DFQATT; CDR2 reads SNEGSKA (reference sequence). The CDR3 spans 19 residues.

There are a few counts of this clonotype. The gene calls are TRBV6-1 and TRBJ2-5; D is perhaps TRBD1 (6 bases). V shed 2 bases and J shed 5 bases, with 18 bases lying between them. The CDR3 sequence is 16 residues long. Germline CDR1 and CDR2: MNHNS and SASEGT. The CDR3 sequence is CASSEQGSVVVETQYF. CDR3 sequence (DNA): TGTGCCAGCAGTGAACAGGGGAGTGTGGTGGTGGAGACCCAGTACTTC.

This clonotype was observed a few times. For the CDR3, the DNA is TGCGCCAGCAGCCAAGATCTTGCGGGACTAGTAAGGGATACGCAGTATTTT. This translates into CASSQDLAGLVRDTQYF. The chain has TRBV4-3 and TRBJ2-3; 8 bases align to TRBD2. V trimming: 0 bases; J trimming: 6 bases; junction bases outside the gene matches: 11. CDR1 and CDR2 (germline): LGHNA, YSLEER. The CDR3 contains 17 residues.

J is TRBJ1-5 and V is TRBV19; TRBD1 agrees at 9 bases. The CDR3 has 14 amino acids. Germline V lookup: CDR1 LNHDA, CDR2 SQIVND (reference sequence). V dropped 7 bases and J dropped 6; count of bases not matched to a gene: 7. Here the CDR3 DNA reads TGTGCCAGTACTCGGGACAGGGAGATTCAGCCCCAGCATTTT. Translating it yields CASTRDREIQPQHF.

The V gene is TRBV20-1, the J gene TRBJ1-2, with D perhaps TRBD1 (5 bases). The CDR3 contains 13 residues. Germline V gives CDR1 DFQATT, CDR2 SNEGSKA (reference sequence). Trimming pared 5 bases from V and 3 bases from J, leaving 13 bases between. CDR3 region: CSAAPREDYGYTF. The CDR3 DNA follows: TGCAGTGCTGCACCCAGGGAGGACTATGGCTACACCTTC.

V and J are TRBV6-5 and TRBJ1-2; possibly TRBD1 for D (5 bases). This CDR3 is 15 amino acids long. CDR1 is MNHEY, CDR2 SVGAGI, per germline. V lost 4 bases to trimming and J lost 4 bases, with 16 bases between them. CDR3 residues: CASSLPNRDFYGYTF. The CDR3 DNA sequence: TGTGCCAGCAGTTTGCCAAACCGGGACTTCTATGGCTACACCTTC.

The rearrangement uses TRBV15 and TRBJ2-2; 8 bases line up with TRBD2. From germline, CDR1 is LNHNV and CDR2 YYDKDF (reference sequence). V shed 8 bases, J shed 7 bases, and the junction held 9 bases outside the gene matches. The CDR3 runs to 14 residues. For the CDR3, the DNA is TGTGCCACCCGCGGGGGGTGGAATGACGGGGAGCTGTTTTTT. Its translation is CATRGGWNDGELFF.

V is TRBV20-1 and J is TRBJ2-7; no definite D call. Trimming removed 3 bases from V and 0 bases from J, with 18 bases in between. Per the germline V gene, CDR1 is DFQATT and CDR2 is SNEGSKA (reference sequence). The length of the CDR3 is 16 residues. The CDR3 bases are TGCAGTGCTAGTCCCCCCTTTGGGGTGGGCTCCTACGAGCAGTACTTC. Protein: CSASPPFGVGSYEQYF.

The chain couples TRBV7-2 to TRBJ2-4, with a tentative D call TRBD1 (5 bases). Trimming took off 2 bases at V and 7 bases at J, with 15 bases between the two ends. The length of the CDR3 is 15 residues. Germline CDR1 reads SGHTA; CDR2 reads FQGNSA. CDR3 protein: CASSLFLTEDNIQYF. DNA for the CDR3: TGTGCCAGCAGCTTATTTCTGACAGAGGACAACATTCAGTACTTC.

This rearrangement joins TRBV20-1 to TRBJ2-1; 7 bases are shared with TRBD1. In germline, CDR1 is DFQATT, CDR2 SNEGSKA (reference sequence). With 6 bases clipped from V and 4 bases from J, the junction kept 12 bases outside the gene matches. The CDR3 totals 15 residues. This chain's CDR3 is CSAIGQAAAYNEQFF. CDR3 sequence (DNA): TGCAGTGCCATTGGACAGGCGGCAGCGTACAATGAGCAGTTCTTC.

In this sample, this clonotype turned up a few times. The chain joins TRBV20-1 to TRBJ2-3; perhaps TRBD2 as D (6 bases). V dropped 5 bases and J dropped 1 base, with 16 bases sitting between them. The CDR3 extends over 15 amino acids. The germline V gene encodes CDR1 DFQATT and CDR2 SNEGSKA (reference sequence). The CDR3 nucleotides are TGCAGTGCTCCCCCGGGGGTTATCGGCACAGATACGCAGTATTTT. Amino acids: CSAPPGVIGTDTQYF.

V and J are TRBV6-2 or TRBV6-3 and TRBJ2-1; D gene uncertain. V lost 10 bases, J lost 1 base, and 5 bases lay in between. The germline gives CDR1 MNHEY, CDR2 SVGEGT. The CDR3 covers 11 residues. This chain's CDR3 is CATGSYNEQFF. CDR3 sequence (DNA): TGTGCCACCGGGTCCTACAATGAGCAGTTCTTC.

This clonotype appeared a few times. The chain carries TRBV10-2 and TRBJ2-1, with TRBD2 matching 10 bases. V trimming: 6 bases; J trimming: 3 bases; junction bases outside the gene matches: 8. Per germline, CDR1 WSHSY and CDR2 SAAADI. The CDR3 extends over 16 amino acids. CDR3 DNA sequence: TGCGCCAGCAGCCCCACACTAGCGGGGAACTACAATGAGCAGTTCTTC. Amino acids: CASSPTLAGNYNEQFF.

The gene calls are TRBV7-3 and TRBJ2-4; TRBD1 matches at 10 bases. The V segment lost 0 bases and the J segment 0 bases; nucleotides outside the gene matches: 11. This CDR3 has 20 residues. CDR1 and CDR2 from the germline V gene are SGHTA and FQGTGA. CDR3: CASSLTWTDRGGLAKNIQYF. The CDR3 nucleotides read TGTGCCAGCAGCTTAACGTGGACGGACAGGGGGGGACTAGCCAAAAACATTCAGTACTTC.

This clonotype was counted between two and nine times. This sequence joins TRBV12-3 or TRBV12-4 and TRBJ2-3, with D unclear. Trimming stripped 2 bases from V and 3 bases from J, with 9 bases between. The CDR3 covers 14 residues. The CDR3, as DNA: TGTGCCAGCAGTTTAATAGGACGTACAGATACGCAGTATTTT. It is translated as CASSLIGRTDTQYF.

This clonotype was seen only a few times. The chain has TRBV25-1 and TRBJ1-1; D gene ambiguous. Germline loops: CDR1 MGHDK, CDR2 SYGVNS. This CDR3 has 14 residues. V was clipped by 8 bases and J by 8 bases, with 21 bases between them. The CDR3 spells CASGQVGRASEAFF. The CDR3 bases are TGTGCCAGCGGGCAGGTGGGGAGGGCTTCAGAAGCTTTCTTT. Complete variable domain (other parts from reference TRBV25-1 and TRBJ1-1): EADIYQTPRYLVIGTGKKITLECSQTMGHDKMYWYQQDPGMELHLIHYSYGVNSTEKGDLSSESTVSRIRTEHFPLTLESARPSHTSQYLCASGQVGRASEAFFGQGTRLTVV.

The chain couples TRBV11-1 to TRBJ2-5, with D possibly being TRBD1 or TRBD2 (5 bases each). CDR3 length: 16 amino acids. Germline V gives CDR1 SGHAT, CDR2 FQDESV (reference sequence). V lost 4 bases to trimming and J lost 4 bases, with 19 bases between them. The CDR3 DNA reads as TGTGCCAGCAGCTCCTCCCGGGACGATTACGGAGAGACCCAGTACTTC. Its translation is CASSSSRDDYGETQYF.

In its sample, this clonotype was seen many times. The gene calls are TRBV20-1 and TRBJ2-1; TRBD2 matches 14 bases. Looked up from germline, CDR1 is DFQATT and CDR2 is SNEGSKA (reference sequence). V gave up 3 bases and J gave up 4 bases; unmatched junction bases: 5. The CDR3 contains 16 residues. Written as DNA, the CDR3 is TGCAGTGCTAGGGATGGGACTAGCGGGGGTTACAATGAGCAGTTCTTC. Translating gives CSARDGTSGGYNEQFF.

This clonotype occurred a few times. The genes are TRBV5-5 and TRBJ1-1, with D tentatively TRBD1 (5 bases). The CDR3 covers 14 residues. Germline values: CDR1 SGHKS, CDR2 YYEKEE (reference sequence). V gave up 2 bases and J gave up 2 bases, with 10 bases separating them. The CDR3 sequence is CASSFGTYNTEAFF. CDR3 coding DNA: TGTGCCAGCAGCTTTGGGACCTACAACACTGAAGCTTTCTTT.

This clonotype came up once. The chain combines TRBV20-1 with TRBJ1-3; D ambiguous. The CDR3 is 14 amino acids. Trimming stripped 5 bases from V and 3 bases from J, with 14 bases between. CDR1 DFQATT and CDR2 SNEGSKA come from the germline V gene (reference sequence). CDR3 coding DNA: TGCAGTGCTCAGGAGGCAGCACTTGGAAACACCATATATTTT. Protein: CSAQEAALGNTIYF.